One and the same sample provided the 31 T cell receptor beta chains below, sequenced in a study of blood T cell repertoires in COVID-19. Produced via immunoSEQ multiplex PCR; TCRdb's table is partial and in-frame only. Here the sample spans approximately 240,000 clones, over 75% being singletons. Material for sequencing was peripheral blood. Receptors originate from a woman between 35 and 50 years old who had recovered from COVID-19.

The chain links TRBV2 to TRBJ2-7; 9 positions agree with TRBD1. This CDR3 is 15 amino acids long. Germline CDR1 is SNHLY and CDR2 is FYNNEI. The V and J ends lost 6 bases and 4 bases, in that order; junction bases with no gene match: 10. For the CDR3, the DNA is TGTGCCAGCAGCGCGGGGACAGGGAATATGTACGAGCAGTACTTC. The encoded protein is CASSAGTGNMYEQYF. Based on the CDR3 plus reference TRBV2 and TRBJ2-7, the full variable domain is EPEVTQTPSHQVTQMGQEVILRCVPISNHLYFYWYRQILGQKVEFLVSFYNNEISEKSEIFDDQFSVERPDGSNFTLKIRSTKLEDSAMYFCASSAGTGNMYEQYFGPGTRLTVT.

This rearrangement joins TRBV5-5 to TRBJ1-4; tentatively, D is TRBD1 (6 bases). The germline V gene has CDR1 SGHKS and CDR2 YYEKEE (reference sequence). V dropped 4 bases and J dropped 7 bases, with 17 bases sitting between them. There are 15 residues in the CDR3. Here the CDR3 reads CASSPEGHFGEKLFF. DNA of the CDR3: TGTGCCAGCAGCCCAGAGGGACACTTTGGTGAAAAACTGTTTTTT. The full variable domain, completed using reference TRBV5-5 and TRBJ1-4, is DAGVTQSPTHLIKTRGQQVTLRCSPISGHKSVSWYQQVLGQGPQFIFQYYEKEERGRGNFPDRFSARQFPNYSSELNVNALLLGDSALYLCASSPEGHFGEKLFFGSGTQLSVL.

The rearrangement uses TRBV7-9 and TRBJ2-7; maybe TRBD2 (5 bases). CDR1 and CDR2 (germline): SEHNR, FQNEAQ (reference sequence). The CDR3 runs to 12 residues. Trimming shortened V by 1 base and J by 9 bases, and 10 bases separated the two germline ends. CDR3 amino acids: CASSLETTRQYF. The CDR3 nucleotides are TGTGCCAGCAGCTTAGAGACTACGCGGCAGTACTTC.

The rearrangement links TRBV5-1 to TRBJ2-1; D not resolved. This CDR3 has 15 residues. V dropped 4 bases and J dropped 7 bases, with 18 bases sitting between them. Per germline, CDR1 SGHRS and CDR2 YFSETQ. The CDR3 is CASSMDEGTRNEQFF. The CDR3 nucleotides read TGCGCCAGCAGCATGGACGAAGGTACGCGGAATGAGCAGTTCTTC. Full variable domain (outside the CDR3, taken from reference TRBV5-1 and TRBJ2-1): KAGVTQTPRYLIKTRGQQVTLSCSPISGHRSVSWYQQTPGQGLQFLFEYFSETQRNKGNFPGRFSGRQFSNSRSEMNVSTLELGDSALYLCASSMDEGTRNEQFFGPGTRLTVL.

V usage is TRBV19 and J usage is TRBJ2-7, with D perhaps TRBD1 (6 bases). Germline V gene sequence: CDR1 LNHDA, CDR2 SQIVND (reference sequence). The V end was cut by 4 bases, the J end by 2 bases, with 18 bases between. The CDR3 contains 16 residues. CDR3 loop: CASSTLSRGTAYEQYF. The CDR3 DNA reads TGTGCCAGTAGTACCCTCTCAAGGGGGACCGCCTACGAGCAGTACTTC.

Here the CDR3 reads CATSDLLSPRGNQPQHF. DNA for the CDR3: TGTGCCACCAGTGATTTGTTGTCCCCCAGGGGCAATCAGCCCCAGCATTTT. The chain combines TRBV24-1 with TRBJ1-5; possible D gene TRBD1, 5 bases. Germline lookup yields CDR1 KGHDR and CDR2 SFDVKD. V lost 0 bases and J 2 bases, leaving 13 bases between the germline ends. The CDR3 totals 17 residues.

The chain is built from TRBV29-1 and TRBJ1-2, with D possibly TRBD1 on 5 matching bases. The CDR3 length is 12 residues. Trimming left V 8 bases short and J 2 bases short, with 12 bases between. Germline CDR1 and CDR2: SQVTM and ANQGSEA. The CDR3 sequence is CSYGEGNYGYTF. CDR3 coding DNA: TGCAGCTACGGGGAGGGGAACTATGGCTACACCTTC. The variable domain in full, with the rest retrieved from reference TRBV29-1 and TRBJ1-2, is SAVISQKPSRDICQRGTSLTIQCQVDSQVTMMFWYRQQPGQSLTLIATANQGSEATYESGFVIDKFPISRPNLTFSTLTVSNMSPEDSSIYLCSYGEGNYGYTFGSGTRLTVV.

The CDR3 DNA sequence: TGTGCCAGCAGTTTAAAGGGGCGAACTGAAGCTTTCTTT. It translates to CASSLKGRTEAFF. The chain uses TRBV12-3 or TRBV12-4 and TRBJ1-1, with D possibly TRBD1 on 5 matching bases. The CDR3 has 13 residues. Trimming shortened V by 2 bases and J by 5 bases, and 9 bases separated the two germline ends.

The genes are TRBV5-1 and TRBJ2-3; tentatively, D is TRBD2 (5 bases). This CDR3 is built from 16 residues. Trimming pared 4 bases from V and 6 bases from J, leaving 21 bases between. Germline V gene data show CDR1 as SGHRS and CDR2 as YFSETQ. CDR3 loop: CASSPRGFGRGDTQYF. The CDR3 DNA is TGCGCCAGCAGCCCCAGAGGGTTCGGGCGAGGGGATACGCAGTATTTT.

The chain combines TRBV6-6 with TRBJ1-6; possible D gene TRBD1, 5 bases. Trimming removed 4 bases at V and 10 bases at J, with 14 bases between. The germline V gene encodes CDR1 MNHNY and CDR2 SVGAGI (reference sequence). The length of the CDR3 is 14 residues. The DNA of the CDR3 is TGTGCCAGCAGTTTGGGCAGGGAAGGGTCACCCCTCCACTTT. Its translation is CASSLGREGSPLHF.

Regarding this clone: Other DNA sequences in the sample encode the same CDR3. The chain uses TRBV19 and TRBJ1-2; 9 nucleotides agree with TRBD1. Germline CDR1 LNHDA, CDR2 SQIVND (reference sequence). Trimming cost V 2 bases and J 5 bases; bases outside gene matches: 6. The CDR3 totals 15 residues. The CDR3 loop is CASSITGTGTYGYTF. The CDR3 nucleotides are TGTGCCAGTAGTATAACCGGGACAGGGACATATGGCTACACCTTC.

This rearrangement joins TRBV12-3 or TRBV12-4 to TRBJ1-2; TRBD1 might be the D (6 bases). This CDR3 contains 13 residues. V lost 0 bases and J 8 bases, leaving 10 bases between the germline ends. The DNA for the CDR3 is TGTGCCAGCAGTTTAGCACAGGGCGAGGGCTACACCTTC. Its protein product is CASSLAQGEGYTF.

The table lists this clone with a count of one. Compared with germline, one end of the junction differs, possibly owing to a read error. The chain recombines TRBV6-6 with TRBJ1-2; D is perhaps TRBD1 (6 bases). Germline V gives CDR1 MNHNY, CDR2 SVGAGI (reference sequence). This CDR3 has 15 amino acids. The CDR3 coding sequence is TGTGCCAGCAGTGACTCAGGGGAGGCTAACTATGGCTACACCTTC. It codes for CASSDSGEANYGYTF.

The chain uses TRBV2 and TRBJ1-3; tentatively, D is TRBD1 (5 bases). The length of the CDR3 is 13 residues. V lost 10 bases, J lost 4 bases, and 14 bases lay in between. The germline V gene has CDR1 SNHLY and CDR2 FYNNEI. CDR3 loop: CATTRGEGNTIYF. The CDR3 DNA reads TGTGCCACCACGCGGGGCGAAGGAAACACCATATATTTT.

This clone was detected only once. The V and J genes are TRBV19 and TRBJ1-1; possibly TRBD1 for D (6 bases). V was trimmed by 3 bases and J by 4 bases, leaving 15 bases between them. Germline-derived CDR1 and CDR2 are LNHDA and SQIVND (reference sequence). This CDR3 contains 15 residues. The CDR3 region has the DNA TGTGCCAGTAGTATGGTGGACAGCTGGGGCACTGAAGCTTTCTTT. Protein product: CASSMVDSWGTEAFF.

CDR3 nucleotide sequence: TGCGCCAGCAGCCCCAAAGGACAGGGATATAATTCACCCCTCCACTTT. Residues: CASSPKGQGYNSPLHF. The chain combines TRBV4-3 with TRBJ1-6, with 8 bases matching TRBD1. The V gene's germline CDR1 is LGHNA and CDR2 YSLEER. CDR3 size: 16 residues. J was trimmed by 4 bases and V by 4 bases; bases with no gene match: 6.

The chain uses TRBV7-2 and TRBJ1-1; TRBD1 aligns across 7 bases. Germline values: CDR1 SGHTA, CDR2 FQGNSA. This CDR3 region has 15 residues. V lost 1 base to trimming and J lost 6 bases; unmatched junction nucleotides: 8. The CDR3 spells CASSLVGGAFAEAFF. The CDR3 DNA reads TGTGCCAGCAGCTTAGTAGGGGGCGCGTTTGCTGAAGCTTTCTTT.

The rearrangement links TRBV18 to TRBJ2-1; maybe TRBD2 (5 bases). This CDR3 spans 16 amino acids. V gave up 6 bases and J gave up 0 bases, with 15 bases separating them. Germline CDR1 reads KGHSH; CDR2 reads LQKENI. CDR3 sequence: CASSSSATRSYNEQFF. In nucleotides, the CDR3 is TGTGCCAGCTCTAGTAGCGCCACTCGCTCCTACAATGAGCAGTTCTTC.

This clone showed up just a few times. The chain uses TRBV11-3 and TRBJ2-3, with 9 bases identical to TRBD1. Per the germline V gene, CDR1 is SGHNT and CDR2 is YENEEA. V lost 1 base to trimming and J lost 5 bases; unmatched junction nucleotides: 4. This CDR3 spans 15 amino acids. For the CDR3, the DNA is TGTGCCAGCAGCTTAGGGGGACAGGGCCGAGATACGCAGTATTTT. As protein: CASSLGGQGRDTQYF. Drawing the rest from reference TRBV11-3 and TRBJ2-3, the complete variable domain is EAGVVQSPRYKIIEKKQPVAFWCNPISGHNTLYWYLQNLGQGPELLIRYENEEAVDDSQLPKDRFSAERLKGVDSTLKIQPAELGDSAVYLCASSLGGQGRDTQYFGPGTRLTVL.

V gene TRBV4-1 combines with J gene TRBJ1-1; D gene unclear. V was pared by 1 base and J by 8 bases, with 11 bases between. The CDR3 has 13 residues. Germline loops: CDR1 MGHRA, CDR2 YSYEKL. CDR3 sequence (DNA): TGCGCCAGCAGCCAAGTTCACGCGCTCGAAGCTTTCTTT. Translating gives CASSQVHALEAFF.

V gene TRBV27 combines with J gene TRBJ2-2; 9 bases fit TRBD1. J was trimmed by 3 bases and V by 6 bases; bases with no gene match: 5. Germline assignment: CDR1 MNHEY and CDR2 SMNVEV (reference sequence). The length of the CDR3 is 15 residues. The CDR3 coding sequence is TGTGCCAGCAGCACACAGGGGGCGGACACCGGGGAGCTGTTTTTT. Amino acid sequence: CASSTQGADTGELFF.

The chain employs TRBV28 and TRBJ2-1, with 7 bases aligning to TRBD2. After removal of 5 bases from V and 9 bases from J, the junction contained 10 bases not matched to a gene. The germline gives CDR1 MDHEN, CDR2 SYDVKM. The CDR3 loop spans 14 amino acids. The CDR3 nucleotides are TGTGCCAGCAGTAGGGGCTCGGGCGGGGGTGAGCAGTTCTTC. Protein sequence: CASSRGSGGGEQFF.

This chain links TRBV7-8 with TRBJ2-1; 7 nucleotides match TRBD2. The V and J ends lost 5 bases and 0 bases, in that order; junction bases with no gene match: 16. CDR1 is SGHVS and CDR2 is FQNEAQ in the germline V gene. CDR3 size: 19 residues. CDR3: CASSTPLAANYSSYNEQFF. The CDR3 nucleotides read TGTGCCAGCAGCACCCCCCTAGCGGCAAATTATAGCTCCTACAATGAGCAGTTCTTC.

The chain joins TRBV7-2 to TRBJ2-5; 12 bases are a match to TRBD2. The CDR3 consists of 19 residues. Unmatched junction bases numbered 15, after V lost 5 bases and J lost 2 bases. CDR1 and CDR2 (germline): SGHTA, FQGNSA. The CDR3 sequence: CASSPRRASGGAGQETQYF. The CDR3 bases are TGTGCCAGCAGCCCCCGCAGGGCTAGCGGGGGGGCGGGACAAGAGACCCAGTACTTC. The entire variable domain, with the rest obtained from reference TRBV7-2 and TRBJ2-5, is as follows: GAGVSQSPSNKVTEKGKDVELRCDPISGHTALYWYRQSLGQGLEFLIYFQGNSAPDKSGLPSDRFSAERTGGSVSTLTIQRTQQEDSAVYLCASSPRRASGGAGQETQYFGPGTRLLVL.

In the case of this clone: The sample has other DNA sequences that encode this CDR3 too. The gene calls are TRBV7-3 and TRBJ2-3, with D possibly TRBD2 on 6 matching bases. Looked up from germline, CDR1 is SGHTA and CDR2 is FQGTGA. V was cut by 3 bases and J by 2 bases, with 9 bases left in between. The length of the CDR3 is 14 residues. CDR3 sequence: CASSLGTSTDTQYF. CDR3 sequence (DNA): TGTGCCAGCAGCTTGGGGACTTCCACAGATACGCAGTATTTT.

The CDR3, as DNA: TGCGCCAGCAGCCAAGTACCACTAGCGGGAGAATACAATGAGCAGTTCTTC. Protein: CASSQVPLAGEYNEQFF. V usage is TRBV4-1 and J usage is TRBJ2-1; 11 bases align to TRBD2. Germline V gene lookup returns CDR1 MGHRA and CDR2 YSYEKL. The CDR3 is 17 residues long. V shed 1 base and J 4 bases; nucleotides not matched to a gene: 6.

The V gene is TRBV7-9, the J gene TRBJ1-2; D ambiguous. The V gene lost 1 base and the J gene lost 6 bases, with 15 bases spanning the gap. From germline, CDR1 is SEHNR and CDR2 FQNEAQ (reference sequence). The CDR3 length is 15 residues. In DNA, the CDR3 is TGTGCCAGCAGCTTAGTAGGTCAGCGGGTTGATGGCTACACCTTC. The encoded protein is CASSLVGQRVDGYTF.

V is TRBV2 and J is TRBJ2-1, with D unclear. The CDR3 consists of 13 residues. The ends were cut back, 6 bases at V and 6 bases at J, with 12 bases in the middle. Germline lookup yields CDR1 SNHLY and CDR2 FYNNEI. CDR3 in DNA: TGTGCCAGCAGGGAGACTCTTCTCAATGAGCAGTTCTTC. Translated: CASRETLLNEQFF.

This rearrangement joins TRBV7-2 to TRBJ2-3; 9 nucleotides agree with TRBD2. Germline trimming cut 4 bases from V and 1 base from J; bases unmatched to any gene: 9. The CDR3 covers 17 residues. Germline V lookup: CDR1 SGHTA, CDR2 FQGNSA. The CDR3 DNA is TGTGCCAGCAGCTCCTACGCGGGGGGGAGGGGCACAGATACGCAGTATTTT. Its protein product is CASSSYAGGRGTDTQYF.

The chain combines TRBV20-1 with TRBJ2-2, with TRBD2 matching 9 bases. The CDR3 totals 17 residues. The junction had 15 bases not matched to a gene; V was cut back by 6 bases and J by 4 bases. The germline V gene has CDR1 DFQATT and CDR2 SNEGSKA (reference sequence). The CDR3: CSASRAIAGDGTGELFF. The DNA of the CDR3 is TGCAGTGCCAGTCGCGCGATAGCGGGGGATGGCACCGGGGAGCTGTTTTTT.

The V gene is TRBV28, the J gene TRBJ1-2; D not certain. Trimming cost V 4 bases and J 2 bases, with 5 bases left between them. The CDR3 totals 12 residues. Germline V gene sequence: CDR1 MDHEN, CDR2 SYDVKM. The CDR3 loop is CASSSTNYGYTF. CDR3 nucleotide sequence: TGTGCCAGCAGTTCGACAAACTATGGCTACACCTTC.